This TCR beta chain was sequenced during a study of T-cell memory formation after mild COVID-19. Study overall: TCR clusters were mostly donor specific.

5'RACE with constant-segment primers yielded barcoded, UMI-tagged TCR alpha and TCR beta cDNA libraries. MiXCR, run by TCRdb on the 5' RACE reads, gives a single entry per CDR3 protein. This sample has 170,000 or so distinct CDR3 sequences, with roughly 23% found just once. The CDR3 is made up of 18 amino acids. Germline V CDR1 and CDR2: SGHVS, FQNEAQ. V shed 4 bases, J shed 1 base, and the junction held 10 bases outside the gene matches. The V call is TRBV7-8, the J call TRBJ2-7; TRBD2 aligns across 13 bases. The sample comprised PBMCs or a T cell subset sorted from them (not recorded which). The TCR originated in an adult woman who had mild COVID-19 (a few samples of this study predate the infection). Cell type and time point are not known. As DNA, the CDR3 is TGTGCCAGCAGCTCAACGGGACTAGCGGGATTCCCGTCCTACGAGCAGTACTTC. This sequence encodes CASSSTGLAGFPSYEQYF.